These 19 T cell receptor beta chains were all obtained from the same sample, sequenced in a study of blood T cell repertoires in COVID-19 (dated by TCRdb to the early 2020s). Receptors were amplified or captured by the immunoSEQ multiplex PCR assay. TCRdb retrieved this table from immuneACCESS and kept in-frame rearrangements only. Not all clones are present; in checked studies, unresolved V genes account for under half, and no reason is known for the remainder. The table for this sample lists roughly 340,000 clones; 85% to 90% of them were counted only once. Of the sample, 1% falls within the top ten clones. Input material: PBMCs or T cells enriched from blood (not recorded which). The source is a man younger than 30 who had recovered from COVID-19.

The genes are TRBV7-2 and TRBJ2-7; D remains ambiguous. Deletions cut 0 bases from V and 0 bases from J, with 9 bases between. CDR1 is SGHTA and CDR2 is FQGNSA in the germline V gene. This CDR3 contains 15 residues. The CDR3 region has the DNA TGTGCCAGCAGCTTAGCGCAGGTTGTCTCCTACGAGCAGTACTTC. This gives the protein CASSLAQVVSYEQYF.

The genes are TRBV28 and TRBJ1-2; D gene ambiguous. The CDR3 extends over 12 amino acids. V was cut by 2 bases and J by 5 bases, with 6 bases left in between. Germline CDR1 reads MDHEN; CDR2 reads SYDVKM. The CDR3 reads CASSLRDYGYTF. The CDR3 DNA sequence: TGTGCCAGCAGTTTACGGGATTATGGCTACACCTTC.

Only one count was recorded for this clone. The gene calls are TRBV14 and TRBJ2-3, with TRBD1 matching 7 bases. Germline trimming cut 4 bases from V and 7 bases from J; bases unmatched to any gene: 20. The CDR3 runs to 18 residues. Germline assignment: CDR1 SGHDN and CDR2 FVKESK. CDR3 in amino acids: CASSLSGRGSGSKYTQYF. The CDR3 DNA is TGTGCCAGCAGCCTAAGCGGCAGGGGGAGCGGCTCCAAATATACGCAGTATTTT.

This rearrangement joins TRBV3-1 (or the pseudogene TRBV3-2) to TRBJ1-6; weak D call: TRBD1 (5 bases). The CDR3 totals 13 residues. The germline V gene has CDR1 LGHDT and CDR2 YNNKEL (reference sequence). V was clipped by 4 bases and J by 10 bases, with 11 bases between them. CDR3 sequence (DNA): TGTGCCAGCAGCCCCCGGGGGGGGTCACCCCTCCACTTT. Its translation: CASSPRGGSPLHF.

V usage is TRBV9 and J usage is TRBJ1-5, with no clear D. CDR1 SGDLS and CDR2 YYNGEE come from the germline V gene. The CDR3 has 13 residues. V shed 9 bases and J shed 2 bases, with 12 bases lying between them. CDR3 nucleotides: TGTGCCATCCCCTACCTTGGCAATCAGCCCCAGCATTTT. Translated, it gives CAIPYLGNQPQHF.

V gene TRBV19 combines with J gene TRBJ2-7, with 7 positions matching TRBD2. Germline CDR1 LNHDA, CDR2 SQIVND (reference sequence). Unmatched junction bases numbered 5, after V lost 4 bases and J lost 5 bases. CDR3 length: 13 residues. CDR3 sequence: CASSKGGADEQYF. CDR3 nucleotides: TGTGCCAGTAGTAAGGGAGGGGCCGACGAGCAGTACTTC.

The chain is built from TRBV11-2 and TRBJ2-1, with a weak D call TRBD2 (5 bases). V lost 0 bases and J 10 bases, leaving 10 bases between the germline ends. The CDR3 runs to 13 residues. Looked up from germline, CDR1 is SGHAT and CDR2 is FQNNGV. The CDR3 bases are TGTGCCAGCAGCTTAGATTTAGCGAAAGAGCAGTTCTTC. Translation: CASSLDLAKEQFF.

About this clone: At the DNA level, this CDR3 is encoded by other sequences in the same sample as well. The V call is TRBV5-1, the J call TRBJ1-3, with D hard to call. Germline CDR1 is SGHRS and CDR2 is YFSETQ. The CDR3 contains 14 residues. Trimming took off 0 bases at V and 4 bases at J, with 8 bases between the two ends. The CDR3 DNA is TGCGCCAGCAGCTTGGGGAGTGCGGGAAACACCATATATTTT. Translating it yields CASSLGSAGNTIYF. The full variable domain, rest sourced from reference TRBV5-1 and TRBJ1-3, is KAGVTQTPRYLIKTRGQQVTLSCSPISGHRSVSWYQQTPGQGLQFLFEYFSETQRNKGNFPGRFSGRQFSNSRSEMNVSTLELGDSALYLCASSLGSAGNTIYFGEGSWLTVV.

The rearrangement joins TRBV10-3 to TRBJ2-3, with D hard to call. V lost 0 bases and J 2 bases, leaving 6 bases between the germline ends. The germline V gene encodes CDR1 ENHRY and CDR2 SYGVKD. The CDR3 covers 14 residues. CDR3 nucleotide sequence: TGTGCCATCAGTGAGTCAACAGCCACAGATACGCAGTATTTT. Protein: CAISESTATDTQYF.

This sequence joins TRBV13 and TRBJ2-5; 7 nucleotides line up with TRBD2. This CDR3 region has 16 residues. V was clipped by 5 bases and J by 4 bases; unmatched bases: 13. Germline lookup yields CDR1 PRHDT and CDR2 FYEKMQ (reference sequence). CDR3 bases: TGTGCCAGCAGCGAAACTAGCGCCGTCCGAGGAGAGACCCAGTACTTC. Translated: CASSETSAVRGETQYF.

On this clone itself: The sample holds other DNA sequences that translate to the same CDR3. The chain recombines TRBV7-9 with TRBJ1-5, with D possibly matching TRBD1 (5 bases). Germline CDR1 and CDR2: SEHNR and FQNEAQ (reference sequence). Trimming left V 5 bases short and J 5 bases short, with 10 bases between. CDR3 length: 13 amino acids. CDR3 coding DNA: TGTGCCAGCAGCCCTACGGGGGATCAGCCCCAGCATTTT. Its translation: CASSPTGDQPQHF.

CDR3 DNA sequence: TGTGCCAGCAGCTCCCGGGGGCTAGCGGGGGGGACAACCAGGGGAGAGACCCAGTACTTC. It specifies CASSSRGLAGGTTRGETQYF. V gene TRBV6-6 combines with J gene TRBJ2-5; 12 bases line up with TRBD2. The CDR3 loop spans 20 amino acids. Per germline, CDR1 MNHNY and CDR2 SVGAGI (reference sequence). V lost 6 bases, J lost 4 bases, and 21 bases stayed unmatched.

This sequence joins TRBV6-1 and TRBJ1-1; TRBD1 matches 7 bases. The CDR3 extends over 13 amino acids. CDR1 is MNHNS, CDR2 SASEGT, per germline. Trimming cost V 2 bases and J 7 bases; bases outside gene matches: 4. The CDR3 coding sequence is TGTGCCAGCAGTGAAACAGGGGCGCATGAAGCTTTCTTT. As protein: CASSETGAHEAFF.

The V gene is TRBV7-9, the J gene TRBJ2-2, with D maybe TRBD1 (6 bases). The CDR3 is 16 amino acids. Between the trimmed V and J ends, which lost 5 bases and 2 bases, there was a span of 15 bases. CDR1 is SEHNR and CDR2 is FQNEAQ in the germline V gene (reference sequence). CDR3 DNA sequence: TGTGCCAGCAGCATACCCGGGACACATAACACCGGGGAGCTGTTTTTT. This encodes CASSIPGTHNTGELFF.

The CDR3: CASSPLASGKETQYF. The DNA for the CDR3 is TGCGCCAGCAGCCCTTTGGCTAGCGGAAAAGAGACCCAGTACTTC. The chain recombines TRBV5-1 with TRBJ2-5; 7 positions match TRBD2. The CDR3 has 15 residues. Germline V CDR1 and CDR2: SGHRS, YFSETQ. J lost 3 bases, V lost 4 bases, and 9 bases had no gene match.

This clone was seen only once. The chain is built from TRBV7-6 and TRBJ2-1, with a weak D call TRBD2 (5 bases). Germline V lookup: CDR1 SGHVS, CDR2 FNYEAQ. The CDR3 spans 13 residues. Deletions cut 1 base from V and 8 bases from J, with 9 bases between. The CDR3, as DNA: TGTGCCAGCAGCTTAGGAGGAGGCTATGAGCAGTTCTTC. Amino acid sequence: CASSLGGGYEQFF.

V usage is TRBV28 and J usage is TRBJ1-2; no clear D. The V gene's germline CDR1 is MDHEN and CDR2 SYDVKM. The CDR3 covers 15 residues. Trimming removed 3 bases from V and 8 bases from J, with 19 bases in between. The CDR3 DNA reads as TGTGCCAGCAGTTTCAGTCAGGAGGTCTTGGGAGGCTACACCTTC. It translates to CASSFSQEVLGGYTF.

The V gene is TRBV18, the J gene TRBJ1-2; D is unresolved. The V end lost 1 base, the J end lost 0 bases, and 9 bases lay between the germline ends. The CDR3 consists of 15 residues. Germline lookup yields CDR1 KGHSH and CDR2 LQKENI. CDR3: CASSPLPQTNYGYTF. The CDR3 DNA reads as TGTGCCAGCTCACCACTCCCCCAGACTAACTATGGCTACACCTTC.

The V call is TRBV7-3, the J call TRBJ2-5; 11 nucleotides match TRBD2. This CDR3 has 13 residues. Trimming cost V 5 bases and J 12 bases; bases outside gene matches: 8. The germline V gene encodes CDR1 SGHTA and CDR2 FQGTGA. The CDR3 DNA reads as TGTGCCAGCAGCCTGACTAGCGGGGTTTTCAAGTACTTC. Translating it yields CASSLTSGVFKYF. Based on the CDR3 plus reference TRBV7-3 and TRBJ2-5, the full variable domain is GAGVSQTPSNKVTEKGKYVELRCDPISGHTALYWYRQSLGQGPEFLIYFQGTGAADDSGLPNDRFFAVRPEGSVSTLKIQRTERGDSAVYLCASSLTSGVFKYFGPGTRLLVL.